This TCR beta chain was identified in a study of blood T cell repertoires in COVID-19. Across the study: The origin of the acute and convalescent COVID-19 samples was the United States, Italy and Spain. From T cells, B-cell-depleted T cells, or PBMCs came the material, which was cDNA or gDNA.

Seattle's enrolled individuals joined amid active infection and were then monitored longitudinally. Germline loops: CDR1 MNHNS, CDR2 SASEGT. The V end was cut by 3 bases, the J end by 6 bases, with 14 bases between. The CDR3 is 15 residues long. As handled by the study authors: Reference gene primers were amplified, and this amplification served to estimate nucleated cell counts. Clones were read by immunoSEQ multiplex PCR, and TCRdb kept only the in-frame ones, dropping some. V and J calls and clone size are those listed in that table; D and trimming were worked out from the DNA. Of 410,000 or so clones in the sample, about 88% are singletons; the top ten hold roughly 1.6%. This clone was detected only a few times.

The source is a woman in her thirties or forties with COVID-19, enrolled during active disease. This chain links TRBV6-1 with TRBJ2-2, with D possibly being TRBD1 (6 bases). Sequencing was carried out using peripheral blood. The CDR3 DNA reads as TGTGCCAGCAGTGATACAGGGCGAAGCGCCGGGGAGCTGTTTTTT. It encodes CASSDTGRSAGELFF.